This T cell receptor beta chain was identified in a study of cytomegalovirus exposure and HLA in healthy donors. Study background: Sequencing of about 179 million T cells in an earlier analysis found about 120 million unique TCR beta sequences. Overall study findings and caveats: The number of N-insertions in an Asian-associated ancestry cluster was reportedly below the 666-donor mean in a later analysis.

In the PCR, 60 Vbeta and 13 Jbeta primers were used. Repertoires were generated with immunoSEQ multiplex PCR, while TCRdb's copy carries only in-frame clones and drops some. The sample has approximately 130,000 clones, over 70% seen once. As to this clone: Its target is not known.

The CDR3 covers 14 residues. In germline, CDR1 is SGHRS, CDR2 YFSETQ. V was trimmed by 2 bases and J by 8 bases, leaving 14 bases between them. The rearrangement links TRBV5-1 to TRBJ1-3; D unclear. The source material was PBMCs. The sequence was obtained from a woman aged 60 to 75 in good health and CMV-seropositive. As DNA, the CDR3 is TGCGCCAGCAGCTTCGGCCGGAGAACGGACACCATATATTTT. Residues: CASSFGRRTDTIYF.